Sequencing of this T cell receptor (beta chain) was carried out in a study of T cells in Graves' hyperthyroidism and ophthalmopathy. About the study: Peripheral blood was taken when the disease was first diagnosed, before any treatment began.

The hyperthyroidism was newly diagnosed and had lasted under 2 months; the patients were aged 18 to 65. For the diagnoses, clinical symptoms, serum thyroxine and TRAb, thyroid ultrasound and orbital computed tomography were used. Study observations and caveats: Blood held most thyroid clonotypes expanded above 0.001 frequency.

Template material for amplifying TCR beta CDR3 regions consisted of RNA transcripts. TCR CDR3 regions were first amplified by RT-PCR with HTBI primers. MiXCR, run by TCRdb on the multiplex PCR reads, gives a single entry per CDR3 protein. The sample contains approximately 510,000 distinct CDR3 sequences, about 20% of which appear only once. A remark on this clonotype: Its specificity is unknown.

The specimen was blood. This sequence was found in a man aged 18 to 30 with Graves' hyperthyroidism.

The CDR3: CASTPSGGGGRNQPQHF. CDR3 coding DNA: TGTGCCAGCACCCCTTCCGGTGGAGGGGGCCGCAATCAGCCCCAGCATTTT. The V and J genes are TRBV28 and TRBJ1-5; TRBD1 agrees at 7 bases. Per the germline V gene, CDR1 is MDHEN and CDR2 is SYDVKM. J gave up 2 bases and V 7 bases, and 14 bases lay outside the gene matches. This CDR3 has 17 residues.